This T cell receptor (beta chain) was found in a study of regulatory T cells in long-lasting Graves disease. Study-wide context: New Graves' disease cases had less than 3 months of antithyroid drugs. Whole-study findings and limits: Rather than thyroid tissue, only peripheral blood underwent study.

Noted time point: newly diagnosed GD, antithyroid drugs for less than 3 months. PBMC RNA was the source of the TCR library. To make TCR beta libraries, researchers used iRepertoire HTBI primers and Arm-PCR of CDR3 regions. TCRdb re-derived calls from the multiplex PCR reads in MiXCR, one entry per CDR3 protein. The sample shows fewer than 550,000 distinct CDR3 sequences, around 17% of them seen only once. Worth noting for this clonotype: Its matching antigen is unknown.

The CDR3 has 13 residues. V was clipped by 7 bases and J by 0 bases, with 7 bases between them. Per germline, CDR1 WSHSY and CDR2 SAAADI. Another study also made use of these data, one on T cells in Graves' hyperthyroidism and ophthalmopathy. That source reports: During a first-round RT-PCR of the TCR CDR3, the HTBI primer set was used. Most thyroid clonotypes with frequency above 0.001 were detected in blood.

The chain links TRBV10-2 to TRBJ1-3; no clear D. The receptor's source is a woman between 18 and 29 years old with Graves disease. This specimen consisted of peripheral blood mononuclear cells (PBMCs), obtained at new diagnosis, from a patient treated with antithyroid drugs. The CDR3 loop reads CASTGYSGNTIYF. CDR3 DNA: TGCGCCAGCACGGGGTACTCTGGAAACACCATATATTTT.